Each of the 23 T cell receptor beta chains below was sequenced from the same sample in a study of cytomegalovirus exposure and HLA in healthy donors. A multiplex PCR was run with 60 Vbeta primers and 13 Jbeta primers. This table comes from immunoSEQ multiplex PCR, and its TCRdb copy is limited to in-frame clones, with some not included. The repertoire has around 160,000 clones, nearly 80% of them found once; the top ten carry under 3%. Sequencing used PBMCs. The receptors were sampled from a middle-aged man in good health and CMV-seropositive.

This clone has just a few counts. The V and J genes are TRBV11-2 and TRBJ2-7, with 9 bases lining up with TRBD1. In germline, CDR1 is SGHAT, CDR2 FQNNGV. The length of the CDR3 is 16 residues. After removal of 1 base from V and 3 bases from J, the junction contained 7 bases not matched to a gene. CDR3 protein: CASSLVGTGTFYEQYF. For the CDR3, the DNA is TGTGCCAGCAGCTTAGTAGGGACAGGGACCTTCTACGAGCAGTACTTC.

The V and J genes are TRBV5-1 and TRBJ2-1, with 8 bases identical to TRBD2. With 0 bases clipped from V and 4 bases from J, the junction kept 6 bases outside the gene matches. The CDR3 totals 16 residues. Germline CDR1 SGHRS, CDR2 YFSETQ. For the CDR3, the DNA is TGCGCCAGCAGCTTGGTCGCGACTAGCGAATACAATGAGCAGTTCTTC. Residues: CASSLVATSEYNEQFF.

The chain carries TRBV4-2 and TRBJ2-1; weak D call: TRBD2 (5 bases). Per the germline V gene, CDR1 is LGHNA and CDR2 is YNFKEQ. V lost 4 bases and J 9 bases, leaving 25 bases between the germline ends. The length of the CDR3 is 17 residues. In DNA form, the CDR3 reads TGTGCCAGCAGCCCCTTGGTAACGGGTTCGATCCGGGGTGAGCAGTTCTTC. Amino acids: CASSPLVTGSIRGEQFF.

The rearrangement joins TRBV11-1 to TRBJ2-5, with D possibly being TRBD1 (7 bases). The J call is in doubt because the DNA end fits TRBJ2-7 better. The germline V gene encodes CDR1 SGHAT and CDR2 FQDESV (reference sequence). The CDR3 covers 16 residues. CDR3: CASSLPGGGSSYEQYF. The CDR3 nucleotides are TGTGCCAGCAGCTTACCCGGAGGGGGCAGCTCCTACGAGCAGTACTTC.

This chain uses TRBV11-2 with TRBJ2-1, with D maybe TRBD2 (5 bases). Germline loops: CDR1 SGHAT, CDR2 FQNNGV. The CDR3 is 17 amino acids. Trimming stripped 1 base from V and 0 bases from J, with 13 bases between. For the CDR3, the DNA is TGTGCCAGCAGCTTAGCTTGGACTCAAACCTCCTACAATGAGCAGTTCTTC. Translated, it gives CASSLAWTQTSYNEQFF.

The CDR3 DNA reads TGTGCCAGTAGTCTGGACAGTGGGGGTCACAATGAGCAGTTCTTC. This gives the protein CASSLDSGGHNEQFF. The J gene is TRBJ2-1, the V gene TRBV19, with D tentatively TRBD1 (6 bases). With 5 bases removed from V and 5 bases from J, the gap between germline ends came to 16 bases. The CDR3 covers 15 residues. CDR1 and CDR2 from the germline V gene are LNHDA and SQIVND (reference sequence). The whole variable domain, filled in from reference TRBV19 and TRBJ2-1, reads DGGITQSPKYLFRKEGQNVTLSCEQNLNHDAMYWYRQDPGQGLRLIYYSQIVNDFQKGDIAEGYSVSREKKESFPLTVTSAQKNPTAFYLCASSLDSGGHNEQFFGPGTRLTVL.

This chain joins TRBV5-1 and TRBJ2-7; TRBD2 matches 7 bases. V lost 2 bases, J lost 0 bases, and 17 bases stayed unmatched. Germline CDR1 SGHRS, CDR2 YFSETQ. The CDR3 extends over 19 amino acids. The CDR3 DNA reads TGCGCCAGCAGCTTACTCGCGGCGGGAGATTCACTGAGCTCCTACGAGCAGTACTTC. As protein: CASSLLAAGDSLSSYEQYF.

The chain recombines TRBV7-2 with TRBJ1-1; D not resolved. V lost 2 bases to trimming and J lost 4 bases, with 17 bases between them. Germline V CDR1 and CDR2: SGHTA, FQGNSA. The CDR3 is made up of 16 amino acids. CDR3 DNA sequence: TGTGCCAGCAGCTTATTCTCTTATGTCGGAGGCACTGAAGCTTTCTTT. Amino acids: CASSLFSYVGGTEAFF. The entire variable domain, with the rest obtained from reference TRBV7-2 and TRBJ1-1, is as follows: GAGVSQSPSNKVTEKGKDVELRCDPISGHTALYWYRQSLGQGLEFLIYFQGNSAPDKSGLPSDRFSAERTGGSVSTLTIQRTQQEDSAVYLCASSLFSYVGGTEAFFGQGTRLTVV.

This chain connects TRBV5-1 to TRBJ2-3, with D perhaps TRBD2 (6 bases). The CDR3 is made up of 15 amino acids. V lost 2 bases and J 4 bases, leaving 14 bases between the germline ends. Germline CDR1 and CDR2: SGHRS and YFSETQ. As DNA, the CDR3 is TGCGCCAGCAGCTTCAGGGCGGGAAGTTCAGATACGCAGTATTTT. The encoded protein is CASSFRAGSSDTQYF.

V usage is TRBV7-3 and J usage is TRBJ2-2; 7 nucleotides match TRBD2. The length of the CDR3 is 14 residues. CDR1 is SGHTA and CDR2 is FQGTGA in the germline V gene. Trimming at V came to 5 bases and at J to 6 bases, leaving 6 bases not matched to a gene. The CDR3 region has the DNA TGTGCCAGCAGCCTTGGGACTACCCCCGGGGAGCTGTTTTTT. Amino acids: CASSLGTTPGELFF.

The CDR3 region is CASSVGRAGTYEQYF. Here the CDR3 DNA reads TGTGCCAGCAGCGTCGGGAGAGCCGGGACCTACGAGCAGTACTTC. The chain recombines TRBV9 with TRBJ2-7; possibly TRBD2 for D (6 bases). The CDR3 contains 15 residues. Germline values: CDR1 SGDLS, CDR2 YYNGEE. V lost 2 bases and J 2 bases, leaving 14 bases between the germline ends. The full variable domain, completed using reference TRBV9 and TRBJ2-7, is DSGVTQTPKHLITATGQRVTLRCSPRSGDLSVYWYQQSLDQGLQFLIQYYNGEERAKGNILERFSAQQFPDLHSELNLSSLELGDSALYFCASSVGRAGTYEQYFGPGTRLTVT.

The chain employs TRBV6-5 and TRBJ2-2; D might be TRBD1 (6 bases). The V end lost 0 bases, the J end lost 5 bases, and 13 bases lay between the germline ends. The CDR3 sequence is 16 residues long. Germline CDR1 is MNHEY and CDR2 is SVGAGI. Written as DNA, the CDR3 is TGTGCCAGCAGTTACTCGAATCAGAGGGGGACCGGGGAGCTGTTTTTT. This gives the protein CASSYSNQRGTGELFF.

The chain has TRBV28 and TRBJ1-5; TRBD1 matches at 7 bases. Germline V gene lookup returns CDR1 MDHEN and CDR2 SYDVKM. V lost 8 bases and J lost 0; bases outside the gene matches: 7. The CDR3 sequence is 15 residues long. This CDR3 is CASQQGTHSNQPQHF. CDR3 nucleotides: TGTGCCAGCCAACAGGGGACACATAGCAATCAGCCCCAGCATTTT.

The chain is built from TRBV6-4 and TRBJ2-1, with 12 bases that match TRBD2. The J segment lost 10 bases and the V segment lost 0 bases, leaving 7 bases of the junction unmatched. The germline V gene has CDR1 MRHNA and CDR2 SNTAGT. CDR3 length: 16 residues. CDR3 region: CASSDSGLAGLAEQFF. As DNA, the CDR3 is TGTGCCAGCAGTGACTCCGGACTAGCGGGACTCGCCGAGCAGTTCTTC.

The chain links TRBV6-5 to TRBJ1-2; D gene unclear. The CDR3 has 11 residues. Germline V gene data show CDR1 as MNHEY and CDR2 as SVGAGI. The V end lost 3 bases, the J end lost 8 bases, and 7 bases lay between the germline ends. CDR3 DNA sequence: TGTGCCAGCAGTTATGCGGGGGGCTACACCTTC. This gives the protein CASSYAGGYTF.

As concerns this clone: An end of the junction does not agree with germline; a read error may underlie this. The rearrangement links TRBV7-9 to TRBJ2-7; 9 bases line up with TRBD2. Germline V CDR1 and CDR2: SEHNR, FQNEAQ (reference sequence). The CDR3 consists of 14 residues. CDR3 in DNA: TGTTCCAGCAGCCCCGCGGGAGGGCTCTACGAGCAGTACTTC. Protein: CSSSPAGGLYEQYF.

The J gene is TRBJ2-1, the V gene TRBV5-4; D is ambiguous. CDR1 and CDR2 from the germline V gene are SGHNT and YYREEE (reference sequence). The CDR3 runs 14 residues. Deletions cut 3 bases from V and 10 bases from J, with 17 bases between. The CDR3 region has the DNA TGTGCCAGCAGCTCCCTTTTCCAGCGATGGGAGCAGTTCTTC. It is translated as CASSSLFQRWEQFF. Together with reference TRBV5-4 and TRBJ2-1, the CDR3 gives the full variable domain: ETGVTQSPTHLIKTRGQQVTLRCSSQSGHNTVSWYQQALGQGPQFIFQYYREEENGRGNFPPRFSGLQFPNYSSELNVNALELDDSALYLCASSSLFQRWEQFFGPGTRLTVL.

V gene TRBV28 combines with J gene TRBJ2-3; TRBD2 agrees at 9 bases. The trim removed 5 bases at V and 7 bases at J, leaving 7 bases unmatched. The V gene's germline CDR1 is MDHEN and CDR2 SYDVKM. The CDR3 runs to 14 residues. CDR3 bases: TGTGCCAGCAGTACCGGGACTAGCCGAAATACGCAGTATTTT. Encoded protein: CASSTGTSRNTQYF.

The chain uses TRBV7-9 and TRBJ2-2; D unresolved. The CDR3 has 14 residues. The ends were cut back, 5 bases at V and 2 bases at J, with 9 bases in the middle. Per germline, CDR1 SEHNR and CDR2 FQNEAQ (reference sequence). The CDR3 region has the DNA TGTGCCAGCAGCCTACAGTCTAACACCGGGGAGCTGTTTTTT. This sequence encodes CASSLQSNTGELFF. Drawing the rest from reference TRBV7-9 and TRBJ2-2, the complete variable domain is DTGVSQNPRHKITKRGQNVTFRCDPISEHNRLYWYRQTLGQGPEFLTYFQNEAQLEKSRLLSDRFSAERPKGSFSTLEIQRTEQGDSAMYLCASSLQSNTGELFFGEGSRLTVL.

The rearrangement joins TRBV10-3 to TRBJ2-5; 8 bases are shared with TRBD2. Trimming cost V 7 bases and J 4 bases; bases outside gene matches: 8. CDR1 is ENHRY, CDR2 SYGVKD, per germline. CDR3 length equals 14 residues. The CDR3 sequence is CAIKRAGEAETQYF. The CDR3 bases are TGTGCCATCAAACGAGCGGGAGAGGCAGAGACCCAGTACTTC.

The V call is TRBV6-5, the J call TRBJ2-5; TRBD2 agrees at 8 bases. Losses at the gene ends were 2 bases for V and 5 bases for J; bases not matched to a gene: 10. Germline V gene data show CDR1 as MNHEY and CDR2 as SVGAGI. The CDR3 covers 16 residues. DNA for the CDR3: TGTGCCAGCAGTTACGTGGGTCGCGGGAGGAAGGAGACCCAGTACTTC. Translating it yields CASSYVGRGRKETQYF.

This clone was recorded once. The chain recombines TRBV5-4 with TRBJ2-1, with a possible D match to TRBD2 (5 bases). This CDR3 contains 16 residues. Trimming removed 4 bases at V and 3 bases at J, with 17 bases between. Germline CDR1 SGHNT, CDR2 YYREEE (reference sequence). The CDR3 DNA follows: TGTGCCAGCAGCGGAGTTTCCAGCGGAGACTACAATGAGCAGTTCTTC. It specifies CASSGVSSGDYNEQFF.

The J gene is TRBJ1-1, the V gene TRBV6-1; perhaps TRBD1 as D (6 bases). Trimming took 10 bases from V and 0 from J, leaving 12 bases between them. The CDR3 loop spans 13 amino acids. Germline-derived CDR1 and CDR2 are MNHNS and SASEGT. The DNA for the CDR3 is TGTGCCACTAAGACAGGCCTGAACACTGAAGCTTTCTTT. Its translation is CATKTGLNTEAFF.